This record concerns one T cell receptor beta chain sequence. Its antigen is unknown. This sample is drawn from a study of T cell responses to AZD1222 COVID-19 vaccine. Some second doses came at about 4 weeks and others at about 12 weeks; these were pooled. Study-level findings and limits: Donors were chiefly white British, with a greater number of females, and clonal diversity was perhaps underestimated. The repertoires were collected only after the peak T cell response. Distributed over spike, vaccine-associated CD4 TCRs predominated at 160-218 and 743-854.

The V gene lost 3 bases and the J gene lost 2 bases, with 5 bases spanning the gap. The CDR3 has 13 amino acids. The protocol was immunoSEQ multiplex PCR, while the TCRdb copy is restricted to in-frame clones and leaves out a portion. The sample gives 130,000 or so clones, over 75% of which show up once; 4.5% to 7% is in the top ten. This sequence originates from an adult who received the AZD1222 COVID-19 vaccine. The sequenced sample was peripheral blood, obtained 28 days after the second AZD1222 dose. The rearrangement joins TRBV12-3 or TRBV12-4 to TRBJ1-3; the D gene is possibly TRBD1 (5 bases). CDR3 sequence reads: CASSLGAGNTIYF. The CDR3 DNA reads TGTGCCAGCAGTTTGGGGGCTGGAAACACCATATATTTT.